The 17 T cell receptor beta chains reported below all come from one sample, sequenced in a study of T cells in localized non-small cell lung cancer. Clones were sequenced by immunoSEQ multiplex PCR, and TCRdb holds only the in-frame ones, with some missing. The repertoire holds about 21,000 clones, around 90% seen once, with 25% to 35% in the top ten. The sequencing here drew on peripheral blood mononuclear cells, taken before any cancer treatment. These receptors were collected from a male donor aged 60 or over with stage II lung adenocarcinoma.

In this sample, this clone turned up once. J is TRBJ2-1 and V is TRBV11-3; 8 positions match TRBD2. CDR3 length equals 16 residues. In germline, CDR1 is SGHNT, CDR2 YENEEA. V lost 5 bases to trimming and J lost 3 bases; unmatched junction nucleotides: 9. In DNA, the CDR3 is TGTGCCAGCAGCCATCTCCCAACTAGCGGCTACAATGAGCAGTTCTTC. It translates to CASSHLPTSGYNEQFF.

The rearrangement links TRBV6-5 to TRBJ1-1; perhaps TRBD1 as D (5 bases). The CDR3 contains 13 residues. Germline lookup yields CDR1 MNHEY and CDR2 SVGAGI. Trimming cost V 6 bases and J 1 base, with 9 bases left between them. CDR3 sequence (DNA): TGTGCCAGCAGCCCAACAGGGAACACTGAAGCTTTCTTT. Translating gives CASSPTGNTEAFF.

V is TRBV2 and J is TRBJ2-1; the match to TRBD2 covers 13 bases. The V segment lost 6 bases and the J segment 7 bases; nucleotides outside the gene matches: 3. CDR1 and CDR2 from the germline V gene are SNHLY and FYNNEI. CDR3 length: 14 residues. The CDR3 is CASSGTSGINEQFF. Here the CDR3 DNA reads TGTGCCAGCAGCGGGACTAGCGGGATAAATGAGCAGTTCTTC.

This clone was counted between two and nine times. The J gene is TRBJ2-1, the V gene TRBV4-1; D is uncertain. Looked up from germline, CDR1 is MGHRA and CDR2 is YSYEKL. The CDR3 covers 16 residues. V dropped 1 base and J dropped 4 bases, with 14 bases sitting between them. CDR3 in DNA: TGCGCCAGCAGCCAAGTTAGGCTGATGATTTACAATGAGCAGTTCTTC. Translated: CASSQVRLMIYNEQFF.

This chain links TRBV5-4 with TRBJ2-3; D not certain. There are 14 residues in the CDR3. The V gene's germline CDR1 is SGHNT and CDR2 YYREEE (reference sequence). The ends were cut back, 0 bases at V and 0 bases at J, with 5 bases in the middle. Written as DNA, the CDR3 is TGTGCCAGCAGCTTGGCAGAAAGCACAGATACGCAGTATTTT. This gives the protein CASSLAESTDTQYF.

This clone was detected once. The chain has TRBV29-1 and TRBJ2-5; D remains ambiguous. The CDR3 length is 13 residues. The ends were cut back, 3 bases at V and 5 bases at J, with 13 bases in the middle. From germline, CDR1 is SQVTM and CDR2 ANQGSEA. The CDR3, as DNA: TGCAGCGTTGAGGAACTATATAGGGAGACCCAGTACTTC. Amino acids: CSVEELYRETQYF.

The chain links TRBV27 to TRBJ1-2; D gene unclear. The V gene lost 3 bases and the J gene lost 0 bases, with 14 bases spanning the gap. Germline assignment: CDR1 MNHEY and CDR2 SMNVEV (reference sequence). The length of the CDR3 is 16 residues. The CDR3 DNA reads TGTGCCAGCAGTTTTACTGGGCCCCGAGCTAACTATGGCTACACCTTC. It is translated as CASSFTGPRANYGYTF.

The rearrangement uses TRBV19 and TRBJ2-5; 8 bases line up with TRBD2. With V trimmed by 1 base and J by 4 bases, 2 bases remained unmatched. Germline V gene data show CDR1 as LNHDA and CDR2 as SQIVND (reference sequence). The length of the CDR3 is 14 residues. The CDR3 here is CASSIGGTRETQYF. The CDR3 DNA reads as TGTGCCAGTAGTATAGGTGGGACTAGAGAGACCCAGTACTTC.

The chain links TRBV5-6 to TRBJ2-7, with TRBD2 as a possible D gene (6 bases). The CDR3 is made up of 15 amino acids. V was cut by 0 bases and J by 2 bases, with 12 bases left in between. Germline CDR1 is SGHDT and CDR2 is YYEEEE. The CDR3 reads CASSLGLAPTYEQYF. DNA of the CDR3: TGTGCCAGCAGCTTGGGCCTAGCGCCGACCTACGAGCAGTACTTC. Complete variable domain (other parts from reference TRBV5-6 and TRBJ2-7): DAGVTQSPTHLIKTRGQQVTLRCSPKSGHDTVSWYQQALGQGPQFIFQYYEEEERQRGNFPDRFSGHQFPNYSSELNVNALLLGDSALYLCASSLGLAPTYEQYFGPGTRLTVT.

The chain carries TRBV28 and TRBJ2-3; D gene ambiguous. The length of the CDR3 is 12 residues. The germline gives CDR1 MDHEN, CDR2 SYDVKM. With 1 base removed from V and 4 bases from J, the gap between germline ends came to 3 bases. The DNA of the CDR3 is TGTGCCAGCAGTTTATTAGCAGATACGCAGTATTTT. This sequence encodes CASSLLADTQYF.

The chain links TRBV5-1 to TRBJ2-2; D is unresolved. Trimming pared 4 bases from V and 6 bases from J, leaving 16 bases between. Germline CDR1 SGHRS, CDR2 YFSETQ. The CDR3 has 15 residues. CDR3 protein: CASSRDTGTPGELFF. As DNA, the CDR3 is TGCGCCAGCAGCAGAGACACCGGAACACCCGGGGAGCTGTTTTTT.

The chain has TRBV5-1 and TRBJ2-1; 9 bases map to TRBD1. This CDR3 has 15 residues. CDR1 is SGHRS and CDR2 is YFSETQ in the germline V gene. Trimming removed 4 bases from V and 5 bases from J; junction bases left unmatched: 7. The CDR3 nucleotides read TGCGCCAGCAGCATGGGACAGGGTCGCCACAATGAGCAGTTCTTC. Its protein product is CASSMGQGRHNEQFF.

V usage is TRBV29-1 and J usage is TRBJ2-5, with D perhaps matching TRBD1 or TRBD2 (6 bases each). Germline assignment: CDR1 SQVTM and CDR2 ANQGSEA. This CDR3 has 13 residues. Trimming removed 5 bases from V and 5 bases from J, with 15 bases in between. Here the CDR3 DNA reads TGCAGCGTTTTAGGGGGGAGTTTGGAGACCCAGTACTTC. As protein: CSVLGGSLETQYF.

The V call is TRBV10-3, the J call TRBJ2-7; no clear D. The CDR3 runs to 13 residues. Germline-derived CDR1 and CDR2 are ENHRY and SYGVKD. V lost 3 bases and J lost 0, with 6 bases in between. CDR3 sequence reads: CAISDSTSYEQYF. The CDR3 region has the DNA TGTGCCATCAGTGATTCGACCTCCTACGAGCAGTACTTC.

The gene calls are TRBV14 and TRBJ2-1, with TRBD2 matching over 7 bases. After removal of 1 base from V and 5 bases from J, the junction contained 11 bases not matched to a gene. Germline V gives CDR1 SGHDN, CDR2 FVKESK. There are 17 residues in the CDR3. CDR3 in amino acids: CASSQVQRLAWDNEQFF. The CDR3 DNA follows: TGTGCCAGCAGCCAAGTCCAAAGACTAGCCTGGGACAATGAGCAGTTCTTC.

The genes are TRBV5-1 and TRBJ2-5; TRBD1 is a possible D gene (6 bases). The CDR3 extends over 15 amino acids. The V gene lost 1 base and the J gene lost 0 bases, with 10 bases spanning the gap. The germline V gene has CDR1 SGHRS and CDR2 YFSETQ. CDR3 in DNA: TGCGCCAGCAGCTTGCAGGGGCAGTACCAAGAGACCCAGTACTTC. The encoded protein is CASSLQGQYQETQYF.

This clone was seen just once. The rearrangement joins TRBV10-3 to TRBJ2-1, with unresolved D. CDR1 is ENHRY, CDR2 SYGVKD, per germline. Trimming stripped 0 bases from V and 5 bases from J, with 11 bases between. The CDR3 is 15 amino acids. In DNA, the CDR3 is TGTGCCATCAGTGAGTCCCCAGGCCCCAACAATGAGCAGTTCTTC. It yields the protein CAISESPGPNNEQFF.